These T cell receptor beta chains were read from a single sample in a study of T cells in Graves' hyperthyroidism and ophthalmopathy. TCRdb fed the multiplex PCR reads into MiXCR, producing one record per CDR3 protein. Here the sample spans about half a million distinct CDR3 sequences, roughly 21% being singletons. Material: blood. The receptors come from a man between 35 and 55 years old with Graves' ophthalmopathy. Both conserved end residues are part of each CDR3. A D gene is named only where the DNA matches it firmly. Clone sizes are given selectively: once, few, many, or a class where the clone is expanded.

>TRBV11-2|NA|many|TRBJ2-1
CASSLVGLAIRGNEQFF
TGTGCCAGCAGCTTAGTTGGTCTCGCAATAAGGGGGAATGAGCAGTTCTTC
>TRBV10-3|NA|many|TRBJ1-1
CAARSPGVNTEAFF
TGTGCCGCCAGAAGTCCGGGGGTGAACACTGAAGCTTTCTTT
>TRBV7-9|TRBD2|many|TRBJ2-7
CASSSVRGGVYEQYF
TGTGCCAGCAGCTCCGTCCGGGGGGGAGTGTACGAGCAGTACTTC
>TRBV4-3|TRBD1|few|TRBJ2-2
CASSQDRGLAGELFF
TGCGCCAGCAGCCAAGACAGGGGGCTGGCCGGGGAGCTGTTTTTT
>TRBV5-1|NA|few|TRBJ2-5
CASRNGISYQETQYF
TGCGCCAGCAGGAACGGGATCTCGTACCAAGAGACCCAGTACTTC
>TRBV11-2|NA|many|TRBJ2-5
CASSHGLLEGQYF
TGTGCCAGCAGCCACGGCCTCTTGGAGGGCCAGTACTTC
>TRBV11-2|NA|NA|TRBJ1-4
CASSVVGDLNEKLFF
TGTGCCAGCAGCGTAGTAGGGGACCTTAATGAAAAACTGTTTTTT
>TRBV4-1|TRBD2|NA|TRBJ2-7
CASNYPSGDEQYF
TGCGCCAGCAACTACCCTAGCGGGGACGAGCAGTACTTC
>TRBV6-1|TRBD2|few|TRBJ2-1
CASPWDLAGGPPYNEQFF
TGTGCCAGCCCCTGGGATCTAGCGGGGGGACCTCCCTACAATGAGCAGTTCTTC
>TRBV3-1|NA|NA|TRBJ1-6
CASSQQGPRNSPLHF
TGTGCCAGCAGCCAACAGGGCCCGAGGAATTCACCCCTCCACTTT
>TRBV7-2|NA|few|TRBJ1-6
CASSLEVGVRSPLHF
TGTGCCAGCAGCTTAGAGGTGGGGGTTCGATCACCCCTCCACTTT
>TRBV5-1|NA|NA|TRBJ2-1
CASSPQGGNEQFF
TGCGCCAGCAGCCCACAGGGTGGCAATGAGCAGTTCTTC
>TRBV12-3/TRBV12-4|NA|NA|TRBJ2-7
CASTLDSAGTYEQYF
TGTGCCAGCACCTTGGACTCCGCCGGAACCTACGAGCAGTACTTC
>TRBV4-3|TRBD1|NA|TRBJ1-1
CASSQVAGTGYNVAFF
TGCGCCAGCAGCCAAGTTGCGGGGACAGGGTATAATGTAGCTTTCTTT
>TRBV20-1|NA|NA|TRBJ2-7
CSARDFESSYEQYF
TGCAGTGCTAGAGATTTCGAGAGCTCCTACGAGCAGTACTTC
>TRBV14|TRBD2|few|TRBJ2-1
CASSQRLAGWQFF
TGTGCCAGCAGCCAGCGTCTAGCGGGATGGCAGTTCTTC
>TRBV3-1|TRBD2|NA|TRBJ2-2
CASSQAGTSPGELFF
TGTGCCAGCAGCCAAGCCGGGACTAGCCCCGGGGAGCTGTTTTTT
>TRBV28|NA|few|TRBJ2-7
CASSLPGRMIYEQYF
TGCGCCAGCAGCCTTCCCGGGCGGATGATCTACGAGCAGTACTTC
>TRBV7-3|NA|many|TRBJ2-2
CASSLMASVSGELFF
TGTGCCAGCAGCTTAATGGCTAGTGTGTCCGGGGAGCTGTTTTTT
>TRBV3-2|NA|NA|TRBJ2-1
CASSTNGADYNEQFF
TGTGCCAGCAGCACCAACGGGGCCGACTACAATGAGCAGTTCTTC
>TRBV6-1|TRBD1|many|TRBJ1-1
CASSQPPTGRAFF
TGTGCCAGCAGTCAACCACCGACAGGGCGAGCTTTCTTT
>TRBV6-1|NA|NA|TRBJ1-2
CASSRDGYTF
TGTGCCAGCAGTCGGGATGGCTACACCTTC
>TRBV5-1|TRBD1|few|TRBJ2-5
CASSLDPGTGQETQYF
TGCGCCAGCAGCTTGGATCCAGGGACAGGCCAAGAGACCCAGTACTTC
>TRBV28|NA|NA|TRBJ2-1
CASIRTPLGEQFF
TGTGCCAGCATCCGGACCCCCCTCGGTGAGCAGTTCTTC
>TRBV12-3/TRBV12-4|TRBD2|few|TRBJ2-4
CASSLGASGSSYIQYF
TGTGCCAGCAGTTTAGGTGCTAGCGGGAGTTCATACATTCAGTACTTC
>TRBV5-1|TRBD1|many|TRBJ2-5
CASSPGTGGYQETQYF
TGCGCCAGCAGCCCCGGGACAGGGGGGTACCAAGAGACCCAGTACTTC
>TRBV7-2|NA|NA|TRBJ2-2
CASSPIDSITRPRYTGELFF
TGTGCCAGCAGCCCAATCGACAGCATAACCCGTCCCAGGTACACCGGGGAGCTGTTTTTT
>TRBV30|TRBD1|many|TRBJ1-2
CAGQGSLYGYTF
TGTGCCGGACAGGGATCACTCTATGGCTACACCTTC
>TRBV10-3|NA|many|TRBJ2-2
CAISAATGELFF
TGTGCCATCAGTGCTGCCACCGGGGAGCTGTTTTTT
>TRBV20-1|NA|NA|TRBJ2-3
CSARSPGTDTQYF
TGCAGTGCAAGGAGCCCGGGGACAGATACGCAGTATTTT
>TRBV3-1|NA|many|TRBJ2-5
CASSHGGGETQYF
TGTGCCAGCAGCCACGGTGGCGGGGAGACCCAGTACTTC
>TRBV5-1|NA|few|TRBJ1-1
CASSSRRQATEAFF
TGCGCCAGCAGCTCCCGCCGACAGGCCACTGAAGCTTTCTTT
>TRBV28|TRBD1|many|TRBJ1-1
CASRAGQGMNTEAFF
TGTGCCAGCAGGGCCGGACAGGGGATGAACACTGAAGCTTTCTTT
>TRBV6-5|TRBD1|NA|TRBJ1-1
CASSYSRVDREAFF
TGTGCCAGCAGTTACTCGAGGGTGGACAGGGAAGCTTTCTTT
>TRBV19|TRBD2|NA|TRBJ2-2
CASSIGSVAGVIGELFF
TGTGCCAGTAGTATTGGCTCGGTAGCGGGAGTCATCGGGGAGCTGTTTTTT
>TRBV20-1|NA|NA|TRBJ1-6
CSARKINRELSPLHF
TGCAGTGCTAGAAAGATCAACAGGGAACTTTCACCCCTCCACTTT
>TRBV12-3/TRBV12-4|NA|many|TRBJ2-3
CASRGPPLVGTDTQYF
TGTGCCAGCAGGGGACCACCGCTAGTGGGCACAGATACGCAGTATTTT
>TRBV5-1|TRBD1|few|TRBJ2-5
CASSLTTGVDRETQYF
TGCGCCAGCAGCTTGACGACAGGGGTCGATAGGGAGACCCAGTACTTC
>TRBV4-2|NA|NA|TRBJ1-1
CASSQDRYWGQFTEAFF
TGTGCCAGCAGCCAAGATCGATATTGGGGGCAGTTCACTGAAGCTTTCTTT
>TRBV15|NA|few|TRBJ1-6
CATSRDPLGVGPLHF
TGTGCCACCAGCAGAGATCCCCTTGGGGTGGGACCCCTCCACTTT
>TRBV28|TRBD1|NA|TRBJ1-5
CASRAGGKNQPQHF
TGTGCCAGCAGGGCAGGGGGCAAGAATCAGCCCCAGCATTTT
>TRBV12-3/TRBV12-4|TRBD1|NA|TRBJ2-5
CASRGTGRETQYF
TGTGCCAGCAGGGGGACAGGGCGGGAGACCCAGTACTTC
>TRBV29-1|NA|NA|TRBJ2-2
CSGYGGTGELFF
TGCAGCGGGTACGGGGGCACCGGGGAGCTGTTTTTT
>TRBV28|NA|NA|TRBJ1-2
CASRGTPLIRGYTF
TGTGCCAGCAGGGGGACACCCCTTATTCGGGGCTACACCTTC
>TRBV14|TRBD2|NA|TRBJ2-1
CASSQDFMDRRLAGGPSSYNEQFF
TGTGCCAGCAGCCAAGATTTTATGGACAGGCGACTAGCGGGAGGGCCGAGTTCCTACAATGAGCAGTTCTTC
>TRBV7-2|NA|few|TRBJ1-5
CASSLGAGGTFVNQPQHF
TGTGCCAGCAGCTTAGGTGCGGGGGGGACCTTTGTCAATCAGCCCCAGCATTTT
>TRBV6-2/TRBV6-3|TRBD2|NA|TRBJ2-2
CASTPGGYGELFF
TGTGCCAGCACTCCGGGGGGATACGGGGAGCTGTTTTTT
>TRBV9|NA|NA|TRBJ2-2
CASSVYGAGELFF
TGTGCCAGCAGCGTTTACGGGGCCGGGGAGCTGTTTTTT
>TRBV6-2/TRBV6-3|TRBD2|NA|TRBJ2-2
CASSYSKVPSGSRDTGELFF
TGTGCCAGCAGTTACTCGAAAGTACCTAGCGGGAGTAGGGACACCGGGGAGCTGTTTTTT
>TRBV6-1|TRBD1|NA|TRBJ1-4
CATSPEGAGREKLFF
TGTGCCACCTCGCCTGAGGGGGCTGGGAGGGAAAAACTGTTTTTT
>TRBV2|NA|many|TRBJ2-3
CASSERVGSTDTQYF
TGTGCCAGCAGTGAGAGGGTCGGAAGCACAGATACGCAGTATTTT
>TRBV24-1|NA|NA|TRBJ2-3
CATSDPSDSTHTDTQYF
TGTGCCACCAGTGATCCCTCGGACTCAACCCACACAGATACGCAGTATTTT
>TRBV20-1|TRBD2|many|TRBJ2-1
CSARTSGYNEQFF
TGCAGTGCTAGGACTAGCGGCTACAATGAGCAGTTCTTC
>TRBV3-1|NA|many|TRBJ1-1
CASSQTMNTEAFF
TGTGCCAGCAGCCAGACCATGAACACTGAAGCTTTCTTT
>TRBV20-1|NA|NA|TRBJ1-2
CSAREAGRVGYTF
TGCAGTGCTAGAGAGGCGGGACGGGTTGGCTACACCTTC
>TRBV14|NA|NA|TRBJ2-2
CASSQGAGITGELFF
TGTGCCAGCAGCCAAGGGGCCGGAATAACCGGGGAGCTGTTTTTT
>TRBV28|TRBD1|many|TRBJ1-2
CASSFRYRTGVGYTF
TGTGCCAGCAGTTTTCGGTACCGGACAGGGGTCGGCTACACCTTC
>TRBV19|NA|NA|TRBJ2-3
CASSRDSATDTQYF
TGTGCCAGTAGTCGAGACAGTGCAACAGATACGCAGTATTTT
>TRBV28|NA|NA|TRBJ2-1
CASSSIRKGSHNEQFF
TGTGCCAGCAGCTCTATCAGGAAGGGGTCCCACAATGAGCAGTTCTTC
>TRBV7-2|TRBD2|few|TRBJ2-6
CASSFHREARVLTF
TGTGCCAGCAGCTTCCATCGGGAGGCCCGGGTCCTGACTTTC